The rows below give T cell receptor beta chains drawn from one sample of a study of PD-L1 blockade in urothelial cancer. This table comes from immunoSEQ multiplex PCR, and its TCRdb copy is limited to in-frame clones, with some not included. This sample has 35,000 to 45,000 clones, with roughly 82% found just once. This specimen was PBMCs, taken around atezolizumab (anti-PD-L1) treatment. The receptors originated from a man aged 40-49 years with urothelial cancer. Both conserved end residues are part of each CDR3. Fields, in order: J gene, D gene, V gene, CDR3 protein. The D gene is left open where the match is weak.

J gene: TRBJ1-1
D gene: -
V gene: TRBV20-1
CDR3 protein: CSPSHIAEAFF

J gene: TRBJ2-1
D gene: TRBD2
V gene: TRBV5-6
CDR3 protein: CASSFGLAIYNEQFF

J gene: TRBJ2-7
D gene: TRBD2
V gene: TRBV30
CDR3 protein: CAWSPPPGLAGYEQYF

J gene: TRBJ2-1
D gene: -
V gene: TRBV29-1
CDR3 protein: CSFQGQSSYNEQFF

J gene: TRBJ2-2
D gene: -
V gene: TRBV10-1
CDR3 protein: CASSEINTGELFF

J gene: TRBJ2-2
D gene: TRBD2
V gene: TRBV9
CDR3 protein: CASSAGTSGNTGELFF

J gene: TRBJ2-5
D gene: -
V gene: TRBV5-1
CDR3 protein: CASTLEGTQTQYF

J gene: TRBJ2-3
D gene: TRBD1
V gene: TRBV9
CDR3 protein: CASSAWPRDRSTDTQYF

J gene: TRBJ1-5
D gene: -
V gene: TRBV28
CDR3 protein: CASRRGIQSNQPQHF

J gene: TRBJ2-1
D gene: TRBD1
V gene: TRBV9
CDR3 protein: CASSLVGAGGENEQFF

J gene: TRBJ2-5
D gene: TRBD2
V gene: TRBV5-3
CDR3 protein: CARSLEREYQETQYF

J gene: TRBJ1-5
D gene: TRBD1
V gene: TRBV7-2
CDR3 protein: CASSPRGQDSNQPQHF

J gene: TRBJ2-1
D gene: TRBD2
V gene: TRBV11-3
CDR3 protein: CASSLAGGATRSYNEQFF

J gene: TRBJ2-2
D gene: -
V gene: TRBV19
CDR3 protein: CASSPRTNPNTGELFF

J gene: TRBJ1-1
D gene: TRBD1
V gene: TRBV16
CDR3 protein: CASSQRQGVGTEAFF

J gene: TRBJ2-3
D gene: TRBD2
V gene: TRBV27
CDR3 protein: CASSRAGGPKSDTQYF

J gene: TRBJ1-2
D gene: TRBD1
V gene: TRBV30
CDR3 protein: CALRQGAVEGYTF

J gene: TRBJ2-7
D gene: TRBD2
V gene: TRBV4-1
CDR3 protein: CASSPTSGAGGLYF

J gene: TRBJ2-5
D gene: -
V gene: TRBV5-1
CDR3 protein: CASSFGQQETQYF

J gene: TRBJ2-7
D gene: TRBD2
V gene: TRBV28
CDR3 protein: CASSLSGQTYEQYF

J gene: TRBJ1-1
D gene: -
V gene: TRBV18
CDR3 protein: CASSPARGGNTEAFF

J gene: TRBJ2-7
D gene: TRBD1
V gene: TRBV19
CDR3 protein: CASSPRQGTTYEQYF

J gene: TRBJ1-2
D gene: -
V gene: TRBV10-3
CDR3 protein: CAISEAALANYGYTF

J gene: TRBJ2-2
D gene: -
V gene: TRBV30
CDR3 protein: CAWRIGWNTGELFF

J gene: TRBJ2-7
D gene: -
V gene: TRBV30
CDR3 protein: CACDPRGIGEQYF

J gene: TRBJ1-2
D gene: -
V gene: TRBV5-1
CDR3 protein: CASSSGGYGYTF

J gene: TRBJ2-1
D gene: -
V gene: TRBV9
CDR3 protein: CASSRPGSRNEQFF

J gene: TRBJ2-1
D gene: -
V gene: TRBV6-6
CDR3 protein: CASSLKGQGHEQFF

J gene: TRBJ1-5
D gene: TRBD1
V gene: TRBV18
CDR3 protein: CASSQGQGYAQPQHF

J gene: TRBJ2-2
D gene: TRBD1
V gene: TRBV10-3
CDR3 protein: CAISEVKGASAGELFF

J gene: TRBJ1-1
D gene: TRBD1
V gene: TRBV28
CDR3 protein: CASSLTGGRTEAFF

J gene: TRBJ1-1
D gene: TRBD1
V gene: TRBV19
CDR3 protein: CASTGTGLKNTEAFF

J gene: TRBJ2-7
D gene: TRBD2
V gene: TRBV5-1
CDR3 protein: CASSLTPIPGLAGGIGRWEQYF

J gene: TRBJ2-5
D gene: -
V gene: TRBV11-3
CDR3 protein: CASMESSISETQYF

J gene: TRBJ1-1
D gene: -
V gene: TRBV9
CDR3 protein: CASSLTGGFNEAFF

J gene: TRBJ1-2
D gene: TRBD1
V gene: TRBV2
CDR3 protein: CASSLGGRGYTF

J gene: TRBJ1-2
D gene: TRBD1
V gene: TRBV28
CDR3 protein: CASSLGGRGRTGKGYGYTF

J gene: TRBJ1-3
D gene: -
V gene: TRBV28
CDR3 protein: CASRPGGGNTIYF

J gene: TRBJ2-1
D gene: -
V gene: TRBV7-8
CDR3 protein: CASALGGGAGNEQFF

J gene: TRBJ2-7
D gene: -
V gene: TRBV5-6
CDR3 protein: CASSRGGARAGEQYF

J gene: TRBJ2-3
D gene: TRBD2
V gene: TRBV4-1
CDR3 protein: CASSQLAGTDTQYF

J gene: TRBJ2-7
D gene: TRBD2
V gene: TRBV28
CDR3 protein: CASSKLAGDRYEQYF

J gene: TRBJ2-7
D gene: TRBD1
V gene: TRBV7-8
CDR3 protein: CASSLIPGTGSYEQYF

J gene: TRBJ1-2
D gene: -
V gene: TRBV5-6
CDR3 protein: CASSSDRANYGYTF

J gene: TRBJ2-7
D gene: TRBD2
V gene: TRBV14
CDR3 protein: CASSQDWTSGRGTYEQYF

J gene: TRBJ1-1
D gene: -
V gene: TRBV5-1
CDR3 protein: CASRRGMNTEAFF

J gene: TRBJ1-1
D gene: TRBD1
V gene: TRBV10-3
CDR3 protein: CAISKTGGPEAFF

J gene: TRBJ2-3
D gene: TRBD2
V gene: TRBV27
CDR3 protein: CASSLRGTTSTDTQYF

J gene: TRBJ1-2
D gene: -
V gene: TRBV15
CDR3 protein: CATSRREVEGYTF

J gene: TRBJ2-1
D gene: -
V gene: TRBV11-3
CDR3 protein: CASSLGLRSGESEQFF

J gene: TRBJ2-5
D gene: -
V gene: TRBV28
CDR3 protein: CASSLEEKTQYF

J gene: TRBJ1-4
D gene: -
V gene: TRBV6-6
CDR3 protein: CASTRVGNEKLFF

J gene: TRBJ1-1
D gene: -
V gene: TRBV6-5
CDR3 protein: CASSYSLPRGTEAFF